This T cell receptor beta chain was profiled in a study of cytotoxic CD8 clonotypes in ibrutinib-treated CLL. Study in general: Following treatment for a median roughly twelve months, range 6 to 36, response samples were then taken.

Deletions cut 7 bases from V and 0 bases from J, with 24 bases between. This CDR3 contains 18 residues. Germline CDR1 is MDHEN and CDR2 is SYDVKM. This clone showed up just a few times. The repertoire was sequenced with immunoSEQ multiplex PCR; TCRdb's copy has only in-frame clones and lacks some. The sample has 85,000 or so clones; roughly three quarters are singletons. The rearrangement joins TRBV28 to TRBJ1-1, with D possibly matching TRBD1 (6 bases). The sequence was obtained from a human donor with chronic lymphocytic leukemia. The input for sequencing was PBMCs, taken after 12 months of ibrutinib treatment. The CDR3 bases are TGTGCCAGCACCCTTATGTCGGGGGCCCCCTCTATGAACACTGAAGCTTTCTTT. Amino acid sequence: CASTLMSGAPSMNTEAFF.